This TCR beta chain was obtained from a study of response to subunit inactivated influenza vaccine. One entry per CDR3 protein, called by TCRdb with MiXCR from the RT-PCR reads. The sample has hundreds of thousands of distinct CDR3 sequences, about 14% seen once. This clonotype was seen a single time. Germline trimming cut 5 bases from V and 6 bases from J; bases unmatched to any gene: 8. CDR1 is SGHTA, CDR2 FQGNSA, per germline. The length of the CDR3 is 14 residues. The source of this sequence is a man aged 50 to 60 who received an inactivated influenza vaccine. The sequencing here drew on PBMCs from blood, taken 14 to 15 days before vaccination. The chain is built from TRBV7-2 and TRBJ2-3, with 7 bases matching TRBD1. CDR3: CASSPQGGPDTQYF. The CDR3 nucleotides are TGTGCCAGCAGCCCCCAAGGGGGCCCCGATACGCAGTATTTT.